This passage covers 24 T cell receptor beta chains from one sample sequenced in a study of T-cell memory formation after mild COVID-19. TCRdb independently ran MiXCR on the 5' RACE reads; one entry per CDR3 protein. Among 200,000 to 250,000 distinct CDR3 sequences listed, approximately 10% were seen once. What was sequenced was PBMCs or a T cell subset sorted from them (not recorded which). These receptors originate from a man in his late teens or twenties who had mild COVID-19 (a few samples of this study predate the infection). Cell type and time point are not known.

This rearrangement joins TRBV6-5 to TRBJ2-2; 14 bases align to TRBD2. The trim removed 2 bases at V and 1 base at J, leaving 0 bases unmatched. This CDR3 is built from 17 residues. CDR1 and CDR2 from the germline V gene are MNHEY and SVGAGI. The CDR3 region is CASSYGTSGGNTGELFF. CDR3 in DNA: TGTGCCAGCAGTTACGGGACTAGCGGGGGGAACACCGGGGAGCTGTTTTTT.

This sequence joins TRBV12-3 or TRBV12-4 and TRBJ1-1; maybe TRBD1 (5 bases). V lost 2 bases, J lost 5 bases, and 15 bases lay in between. The CDR3 has 15 amino acids. The CDR3 is CASSLQGGGYTEAFF. The CDR3, as DNA: TGTGCCAGCAGTTTACAGGGCGGGGGGTATACTGAAGCTTTCTTT.

This CDR3 is CASSPAGQSTDTQYF. Here the CDR3 DNA reads TGTGCCAGCTCACCCGCCGGACAAAGCACAGATACGCAGTATTTT. The chain is built from TRBV18 and TRBJ2-3; a weak D match, TRBD1 (5 bases). The V end was cut by 3 bases, the J end by 0 bases, with 10 bases between. Germline CDR1 KGHSH, CDR2 LQKENI. The CDR3 contains 15 residues.

This clonotype was picked up a small number of times. The chain uses TRBV12-3 or TRBV12-4 and TRBJ2-1; 7 bases fit TRBD1. The CDR3 covers 11 residues. Unmatched junction bases numbered 6, after V lost 4 bases and J lost 15 bases. The CDR3 sequence is CASSSGTVAFF. The DNA of the CDR3 is TGTGCCAGCAGTTCAGGGACAGTGGCGTTCTTC.

There are a few counts of this clonotype. DNA for the CDR3: TGTGCCAGCAGCTTAACGGGGGGGACAGACCAAGAGACCCAGTACTTC. It is translated as CASSLTGGTDQETQYF. The J gene is TRBJ2-5, the V gene TRBV7-3; D may match TRBD1 or TRBD2 (7 bases each). In germline, CDR1 is SGHTA, CDR2 FQGTGA. V was shortened by 0 bases and J by 0 bases, with 11 bases between the two germline ends. The CDR3 runs to 16 residues.

This chain joins TRBV29-1 and TRBJ2-5; D may be TRBD2 (5 bases). V was clipped by 4 bases and J by 5 bases, with 11 bases between them. The CDR3 length is 12 residues. In germline, CDR1 is SQVTM, CDR2 ANQGSEA. The CDR3, as DNA: TGCAGCGTTGCGAGGGCTCGGGAGACCCAGTACTTC. Residues: CSVARARETQYF.

A few counts support this clonotype. The rearrangement joins TRBV24-1 to TRBJ2-1, with D unresolved. Germline values: CDR1 KGHDR, CDR2 SFDVKD. V dropped 7 bases and J dropped 6 bases, with 6 bases sitting between them. The CDR3 is made up of 11 amino acids. This CDR3 is CATSYLNEQFF. CDR3 bases: TGTGCCACCAGCTATCTCAATGAGCAGTTCTTC.

This clonotype showed up many times. The rearrangement joins TRBV7-2 to TRBJ2-2, with D unresolved. V lost 6 bases and J lost 1, with 12 bases in between. This CDR3 is built from 15 residues. Germline CDR1 and CDR2: SGHTA and FQGNSA. CDR3 protein: CASRHSDRNTGELFF. CDR3 sequence (DNA): TGTGCCAGCAGGCACTCCGATAGGAACACCGGGGAGCTGTTTTTT.

The V gene is TRBV4-2, the J gene TRBJ2-5, with D possibly TRBD2 on 6 matching bases. This CDR3 region has 18 residues. Trimming pared 2 bases from V and 3 bases from J, leaving 22 bases between. Germline V lookup: CDR1 LGHNA, CDR2 YNFKEQ. The CDR3 here is CASSQPLGALGLEETQYF. CDR3 nucleotides: TGTGCCAGCAGCCAACCCTTAGGGGCGCTGGGACTCGAAGAGACCCAGTACTTC.

This clonotype was picked up many times. The rearrangement uses TRBV6-5 and TRBJ2-5, with 9 bases matching TRBD2. Trimming removed 4 bases from V and 4 bases from J; junction bases left unmatched: 4. CDR1 is MNHEY, CDR2 SVGAGI, per germline. CDR3 length: 14 residues. DNA for the CDR3: TGTGCCAGCAGTTCCGCGGGAGGGGTAGAGACCCAGTACTTC. This encodes CASSSAGGVETQYF.

The genes are TRBV12-3 or TRBV12-4 and TRBJ1-5, with D perhaps TRBD1 (5 bases). The CDR3 sequence is 12 residues long. Trimming removed 5 bases at V and 9 bases at J, with 11 bases between. CDR3 nucleotides: TGTGCCAGCAGTCCGCCCGGGGGGCCCCAGCATTTT. This translates into CASSPPGGPQHF.

The chain is built from TRBV6-6 and TRBJ1-1, with 8 bases aligning to TRBD1. CDR1 is MNHNY, CDR2 SVGAGI, per germline (reference sequence). V shed 6 bases and J 10 bases; nucleotides not matched to a gene: 16. The CDR3 is 15 residues long. The CDR3 reads CASSSIRTGQHRAFF. The CDR3, as DNA: TGTGCCAGCAGCTCAATTAGGACAGGGCAACATAGAGCTTTCTTT.

In its sample, this clonotype was seen a few times. The chain employs TRBV2 and TRBJ2-2, with D perhaps given as TRBD1 or TRBD2 (5 bases each). CDR3 length: 14 amino acids. The V gene's germline CDR1 is SNHLY and CDR2 FYNNEI. V was cut by 6 bases and J by 2 bases, with 10 bases left in between. CDR3 sequence (DNA): TGTGCCAGCAGCAGGGAGAGAAACACCGGGGAGCTGTTTTTT. This gives the protein CASSRERNTGELFF.

The CDR3 DNA sequence: TGTGCCAGCAACACCCCTGGCGTAGGGGATGGGGATGGCTACACCTTC. Encoded protein: CASNTPGVGDGDGYTF. V usage is TRBV28 and J usage is TRBJ1-2; a possible D gene is TRBD1 (5 bases). Trimming removed 7 bases from V and 6 bases from J, with 24 bases in between. The germline V gene encodes CDR1 MDHEN and CDR2 SYDVKM. The CDR3 extends over 16 amino acids.

The gene calls are TRBV12-3 or TRBV12-4 and TRBJ1-3; TRBD1 is a possible D gene (6 bases). The V and J ends lost 5 bases and 0 bases respectively, with 8 bases between them. The CDR3 runs 14 residues. The CDR3 here is CASSTGNSGNTIYF. In nucleotides, the CDR3 is TGTGCCAGCAGTACAGGGAACTCTGGAAACACCATATATTTT.

There are a few counts of this clonotype. The chain recombines TRBV5-4 with TRBJ2-5; D may be TRBD2 (5 bases). The CDR3 is 13 residues long. The V end lost 2 bases, the J end lost 5 bases, and 10 bases lay between the germline ends. The germline V gene has CDR1 SGHNT and CDR2 YYREEE (reference sequence). CDR3 coding DNA: TGTGCCAGCAGCTTTGGGCGGAGGGAGACCCAGTACTTC. Protein sequence: CASSFGRRETQYF.

This clonotype has just one count. The chain has TRBV11-2 and TRBJ1-1; D is unresolved. Per the germline V gene, CDR1 is SGHAT and CDR2 is FQNNGV. The CDR3 contains 12 residues. V dropped 5 bases and J dropped 7 bases, with 11 bases sitting between them. The CDR3, as DNA: TGTGCCAGCAGCCTCTGGATGGGTGAAGCTTTCTTT. Translating gives CASSLWMGEAFF.

This clonotype was counted ten times or more. The V and J genes are TRBV7-9 and TRBJ1-6; D ambiguous. This CDR3 comprises 13 residues. The V and J ends lost 3 bases and 8 bases respectively, with 8 bases between them. The germline gives CDR1 SEHNR, CDR2 FQNEAQ (reference sequence). The CDR3 DNA reads TGTGCCAGCAGCTTGGTCGGGGATTCACCCCTCCACTTT. As protein: CASSLVGDSPLHF.

In its sample, this clonotype is medium-sized (0.01 to 0.1%). The chain has TRBV29-1 and TRBJ2-3, with D possibly called TRBD1 or TRBD2 (7 bases each). From germline, CDR1 is SQVTM and CDR2 ANQGSEA. This CDR3 is built from 15 residues. V was trimmed by 4 bases and J by 6 bases, leaving 20 bases between them. This CDR3 is CSVGEWRGGGDTQYF. The DNA of the CDR3 is TGCAGCGTTGGTGAATGGCGGGGAGGGGGCGATACGCAGTATTTT.

Only a few counts were recorded for this clonotype. V is TRBV28 and J is TRBJ2-7; the D call may be TRBD1 or TRBD2 (5 bases each). This CDR3 region has 15 residues. The V end was cut by 7 bases, the J end by 5 bases, with 21 bases between. Germline V gives CDR1 MDHEN, CDR2 SYDVKM. The CDR3 DNA is TGTGCCAGCATCGGAAGCCAGGGAGTCCCCCACGAGCAGTACGTC. Amino acid sequence: CASIGSQGVPHEQYV.

A few counts support this clonotype. V and J are TRBV12-3 or TRBV12-4 and TRBJ1-4, with D perhaps matching TRBD1 (6 bases). The CDR3 covers 16 residues. Trimming left V 6 bases short and J 3 bases short, with 17 bases between. This CDR3 is CASRPTGGPSNEKLFF. CDR3 in DNA: TGTGCCAGCAGACCCACGGGGGGGCCTTCTAATGAAAAACTGTTTTTT.

This rearrangement joins TRBV7-2 to TRBJ2-1, with D hard to call. The CDR3 consists of 14 residues. Deletions cut 1 base from V and 7 bases from J, with 11 bases between. In germline, CDR1 is SGHTA, CDR2 FQGNSA. CDR3 nucleotides: TGTGCCAGCAGCTTAGGGGCCCCCCGGAATGAGCAGTTCTTC. This gives the protein CASSLGAPRNEQFF. Based on the CDR3 plus reference TRBV7-2 and TRBJ2-1, the full variable domain is GAGVSQSPSNKVTEKGKDVELRCDPISGHTALYWYRQSLGQGLEFLIYFQGNSAPDKSGLPSDRFSAERTGGSVSTLTIQRTQQEDSAVYLCASSLGAPRNEQFFGPGTRLTVL.

This clonotype was picked up a small number of times. The V and J genes are TRBV15 and TRBJ2-7; weak D call: TRBD1 (6 bases). The V end was cut by 0 bases, the J end by 1 base, with 10 bases between. The CDR3 covers 15 residues. Germline V gene lookup returns CDR1 LNHNV and CDR2 YYDKDF (reference sequence). The chain's CDR3 is CATSRDPQGSYEQYF. CDR3 nucleotide sequence: TGTGCCACCAGCAGAGACCCACAGGGTTCCTACGAGCAGTACTTC.

A few counts support this clonotype. V is TRBV4-2 and J is TRBJ2-1; 11 bases line up with TRBD2. With 4 bases clipped from V and 6 bases from J, the junction kept 8 bases outside the gene matches. This CDR3 is built from 16 residues. The germline V gene encodes CDR1 LGHNA and CDR2 YNFKEQ. The CDR3 region has the DNA TGTGCCAGCAGCCTCCAGACTAGCGGGGACATCAATGAGCAGTTCTTC. Translating gives CASSLQTSGDINEQFF.